The rows below give T cell receptor beta chains drawn from one sample of a study of Tregs in tolerant kidney transplant recipients. Data came from immunoSEQ multiplex PCR; TCRdb stores just in-frame clones and leaves some out. The sample shows some 74,000 clones, less than 95% of them seen only once. The sample consisted of Tregs from blood, taken before the transplant. Receptors originate from a human donor who received a combined kidney and bone marrow transplant. Each CDR3 is given with its conserved first and last residue. Fields, in order: clone size, D gene, J gene, V gene, CDR3 DNA, CDR3 protein. A D gene is named only where the DNA matches it firmly. Clone size, where shown, is once, few, many, or a class for clones that have expanded.

>NA|TRBD2|TRBJ2-1|TRBV14
TGTGCCAGCAGCCCGACTAGCGGGAGCTACGATGAGCAGTTCTTC
CASSPTSGSYDEQFF
>NA|NA|TRBJ2-7|TRBV29-1
TGCAGCGTCGGAGACAGGCCTAACTACGAGCAGTACTTC
CSVGDRPNYEQYF
>NA|TRBD2|TRBJ2-1|TRBV5-1
TGCGCCAGCAGCTTGGAAGCGGGAGGCGCCCCCTACAATGAGCAGTTCTTC
CASSLEAGGAPYNEQFF
>few|TRBD2|TRBJ2-7|TRBV2
TGTGCCAGCAGTGCCCTAACTAGCGGGAGTTCCTACGAGCAGTACTTC
CASSALTSGSSYEQYF
>NA|TRBD1|TRBJ1-1|TRBV18
TGTGCCAGCTCACCACGCCAGGGGGTTGCTATGAACACTGAAGCTTTCTTT
CASSPRQGVAMNTEAFF
>NA|TRBD2|TRBJ2-3|TRBV18
TGTGCCAGCTCACCACGGACTAGCGGGGGAAAAGGAGATACGCAGTATTTT
CASSPRTSGGKGDTQYF
>NA|TRBD1|TRBJ1-2|TRBV4-1
TGCGCCAGCAGCCGGGGACAGGGGGACTATGGCTACACCTTC
CASSRGQGDYGYTF
>once|NA|TRBJ2-5|TRBV5-8
TGTGCCAGCAGCTTGGATCGGGGGCCGGAGACCCAGTACTTC
CASSLDRGPETQYF
>NA|TRBD1|TRBJ1-2|TRBV27
TGTGCCAGCAGTTATAACAGGGGGCTCGATGGCTACACCTTC
CASSYNRGLDGYTF
>NA|NA|TRBJ2-1|TRBV6-6
TGTGCCAGCAGTTACTCTGGAGGGAACAATGAGCAGTTCTTC
CASSYSGGNNEQFF
>NA|NA|TRBJ1-2|TRBV6-5
TGTGCCACCCAAACTGCGGGGAGGGGATATGGCTACACCTTC
CATQTAGRGYGYTF
>NA|NA|TRBJ1-1|TRBV28
TGTGCCAGCAGTTTAAATTTTGATAGCAGGGTGGGGATTAATGAAGCTTTCTTT
CASSLNFDSRVGINEAFF
>NA|TRBD1|TRBJ2-7|TRBV18
TGTGCCAGCTCACCAGACAGGGTCTACGAGCAGTACTTC
CASSPDRVYEQYF
>NA|TRBD1|TRBJ2-3|TRBV4-3
TGCGCCAGCAGCCAGGACTCCGGGACAGGGGCAGATACGCAGTATTTT
CASSQDSGTGADTQYF
>NA|TRBD1|TRBJ2-7|TRBV28
TGTGCCAGCAGTGCGATGACAGGGGGTTTGTACGAGCAGTACTTC
CASSAMTGGLYEQYF
>NA|NA|TRBJ2-2|TRBV27
TGTGCCAGCAGCACAGGGTCGGACACCGGGGAGCTGTTTTTT
CASSTGSDTGELFF
>NA|TRBD1|TRBJ1-2|TRBV28
TGTGCCAGCAGTTTCGGGGACAGCTCTGGCTACACCTTC
CASSFGDSSGYTF
>NA|NA|TRBJ2-3|TRBV6-5
TGTGCCAGCAGTTCGGACGTCCGCACAGATACGCAGTATTTT
CASSSDVRTDTQYF
>NA|TRBD1|TRBJ1-3|TRBV6-5
TGTGCCAGCAGTTACTCGACAGGGTCTGGAAACACCATATATTTT
CASSYSTGSGNTIYF
>once|NA|TRBJ1-1|TRBV18
TGTGCCAGCTCACCCGCAACAGGCGGCGGGAACACTGAAGCTTTCTTT
CASSPATGGGNTEAFF
>NA|NA|TRBJ1-4|TRBV18
TGTGCCAGCTCACCGACTCGGCAGGCAGGTGAAAAACTGTTTTTT
CASSPTRQAGEKLFF
>once|TRBD2|TRBJ2-1|TRBV19
TGTGCCAGTAGTCTGACCGGGACTAGCGGGAGGAGCTCCTACAATGAGCAGTTCTTC
CASSLTGTSGRSSYNEQFF
>NA|NA|TRBJ1-4|TRBV19
TGTGCCAGTAGCCTGCGGACAGCAGCAACTAATGAAAAACTGTTTTTT
CASSLRTAATNEKLFF
>NA|NA|TRBJ1-1|TRBV7-2
TGTGCCAGCAGCTTAGTAAAGGGGCTCACTGAAGCTTTCTTT
CASSLVKGLTEAFF
>NA|NA|TRBJ1-3|TRBV5-1
TGCGCCAGCAGCTTGGGTACTCCGGGACCGAACACCATATATTTT
CASSLGTPGPNTIYF
>once|NA|TRBJ1-6|TRBV5-1
TGCGCCAGCAGGGACTCAGGGATAAGTTCACCCCTCCACTTT
CASRDSGISSPLHF
>NA|TRBD2|TRBJ2-1|TRBV11-2
TGTGCCAGCAGCTCCAAGGGCGGGAGGGGCAATGAGCAGTTCTTC
CASSSKGGRGNEQFF
>NA|NA|TRBJ2-7|TRBV5-1
TGCGCCAGCTCCCGGGACAACTACGAGCAGTACTTC
CASSRDNYEQYF
>NA|NA|TRBJ2-1|TRBV5-4
TGTGCCAGCAGCTTGGAATGGCAAAATGAGCAGTTCTTC
CASSLEWQNEQFF
>NA|TRBD2|TRBJ2-7|TRBV27
TGTGCCAGCAGTTGCCGACGCGGGGTCAGCGGGAGCGGGTACGAGCAGTACTTC
CASSCRRGVSGSGYEQYF
>NA|NA|TRBJ1-4|TRBV2
TGTGCCAGCAGAGAGAATGAAAAACTGTTTTTT
CASRENEKLFF
>NA|NA|TRBJ1-3|TRBV19
TGTGCCAGTAGTACCGGTTGGGGCCGGGAGAACACCATATATTTT
CASSTGWGRENTIYF
>NA|TRBD1|TRBJ1-2|TRBV30
TGTGCCTGGGCGGACAGGTCCTATGGCTACACCTTC
CAWADRSYGYTF
>NA|NA|TRBJ1-1|TRBV11-3
TGTGCCAGCAGCTTATACCAGAGCACTGAAGCTTTCTTT
CASSLYQSTEAFF
>NA|TRBD1|TRBJ2-7|TRBV19
TGTGCCAGTAGGAGACAGGGGACTTCCTACGAGCAGTACTTC
CASRRQGTSYEQYF
>NA|NA|TRBJ2-6|TRBV10-3
TGTGCCATCAGTGAGTCGAGGAACTCTGGGGCCAACGTCCTGACTTTC
CAISESRNSGANVLTF
>NA|TRBD2|TRBJ2-3|TRBV7-2
TGTGCCAGCAGCTTACGGACTAGCGGGAGGGCGGGGTATGGTACGCAGTATTTT
CASSLRTSGRAGYGTQYF
>NA|NA|TRBJ2-2|TRBV10-3
TGTGCCATCAGGGAGACCGGGGAGCTGTTTTTT
CAIRETGELFF
>NA|NA|TRBJ2-7|TRBV19
TGTGCCAGTAGTGTGGGAGGGCGGGGGCCCTCCTACGAGCAGTACTTC
CASSVGGRGPSYEQYF
>NA|NA|TRBJ2-1|TRBV5-4
TGTGCCAGCAGTTCTCCTGTAGCGGCCAGCTCCTACAATGAGCAGTTCTTC
CASSSPVAASSYNEQFF
>NA|TRBD2|TRBJ2-7|TRBV19
TGTGCCAGTAGTATCTCTAGCGGGAGCCACGAGCAGTACTTC
CASSISSGSHEQYF
>NA|NA|TRBJ2-2|TRBV19
TGTGCCAGTAGTATAAGGGGGGCTAGCGGTACCGGGGAGCTGTTTTTT
CASSIRGASGTGELFF
>NA|NA|TRBJ1-2|TRBV28
TGTGCCAGCAGTTTACGAATCACGAGGTTTTCTGGCCACACCTTC
CASSLRITRFSGHTF
>once|NA|TRBJ2-7|TRBV18
TGTGCCAGCTCACCCATTTGGGGAAACTACGAGCAGTACTTC
CASSPIWGNYEQYF
>NA|TRBD1|TRBJ1-5|TRBV6-6
TGTGCCAGCAGTTTGGCGGGGACAGGGGGAGGTCAGCCCCAGCATTTT
CASSLAGTGGGQPQHF
>NA|TRBD1|TRBJ2-2|TRBV10-3
TGTGCCATCAGTCAGGGGGTAAACACCGGGGAGCTGTTTTTT
CAISQGVNTGELFF
>NA|TRBD1|TRBJ1-6|TRBV6-5
TGTGCCAGCAGGATTACTACAGGGGGTGGGTCACCCCTCCACTTT
CASRITTGGGSPLHF
>NA|NA|TRBJ2-1|TRBV7-9
TGTGCCAGCAGACGGTTACAGGGAAACTACAATGAGCAGTTCTTC
CASRRLQGNYNEQFF
>NA|TRBD1|TRBJ2-2|TRBV5-4
TGTGCCAGCAGCCAGCAGACAGGGACAGCCGGGGAGCTGTTTTTT
CASSQQTGTAGELFF
>NA|TRBD1|TRBJ2-1|TRBV18
TGTGCCAGCTCACCGGGACAGGTGTACTACAATGAGCAGTTCTTC
CASSPGQVYYNEQFF
>NA|TRBD2|TRBJ2-5|TRBV11-2
TGTGCCAGCAGCTTAGACACAGCGGGACGTCTCCGGGAAGAGACCCAGTACTTC
CASSLDTAGRLREETQYF